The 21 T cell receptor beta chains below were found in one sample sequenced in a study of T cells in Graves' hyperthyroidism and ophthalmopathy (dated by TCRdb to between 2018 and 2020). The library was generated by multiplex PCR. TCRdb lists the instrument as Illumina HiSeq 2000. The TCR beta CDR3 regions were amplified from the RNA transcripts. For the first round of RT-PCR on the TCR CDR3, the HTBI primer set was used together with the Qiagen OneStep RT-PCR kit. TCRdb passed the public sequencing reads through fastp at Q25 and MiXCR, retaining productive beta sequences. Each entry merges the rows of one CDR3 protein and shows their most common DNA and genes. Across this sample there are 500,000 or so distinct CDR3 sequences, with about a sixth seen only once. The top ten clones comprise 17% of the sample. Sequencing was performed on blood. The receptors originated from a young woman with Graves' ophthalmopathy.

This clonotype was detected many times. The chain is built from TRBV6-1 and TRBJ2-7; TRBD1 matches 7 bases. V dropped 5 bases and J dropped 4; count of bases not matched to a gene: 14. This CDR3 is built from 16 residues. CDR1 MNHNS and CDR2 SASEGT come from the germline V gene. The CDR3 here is CASSSQGDTLGYEQYF. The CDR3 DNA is TGTGCCAGCAGTTCCCAGGGGGACACTCTAGGGTACGAGCAGTACTTC.

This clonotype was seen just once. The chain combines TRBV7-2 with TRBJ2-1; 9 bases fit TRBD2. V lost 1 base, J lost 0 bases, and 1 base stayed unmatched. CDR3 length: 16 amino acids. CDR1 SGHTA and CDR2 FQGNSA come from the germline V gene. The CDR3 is CASSLGSGSSYNEQFF. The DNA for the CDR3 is TGTGCCAGCAGCTTAGGTAGCGGGAGCTCCTACAATGAGCAGTTCTTC.

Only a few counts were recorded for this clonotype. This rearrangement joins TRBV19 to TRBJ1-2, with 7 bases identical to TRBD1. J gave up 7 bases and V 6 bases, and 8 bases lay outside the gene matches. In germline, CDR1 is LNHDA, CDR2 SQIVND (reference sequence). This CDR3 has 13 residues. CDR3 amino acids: CASSGQATSGYTF. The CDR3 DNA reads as TGTGCCAGTAGCGGACAGGCGACGAGTGGCTACACCTTC.

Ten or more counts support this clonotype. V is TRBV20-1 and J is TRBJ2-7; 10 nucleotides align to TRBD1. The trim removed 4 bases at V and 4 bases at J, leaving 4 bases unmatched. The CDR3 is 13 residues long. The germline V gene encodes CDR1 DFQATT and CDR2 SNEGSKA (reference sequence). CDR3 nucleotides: TGCAGTGCTACGACAGGGGGCAGTTACGAGCAGTACTTC. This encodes CSATTGGSYEQYF.

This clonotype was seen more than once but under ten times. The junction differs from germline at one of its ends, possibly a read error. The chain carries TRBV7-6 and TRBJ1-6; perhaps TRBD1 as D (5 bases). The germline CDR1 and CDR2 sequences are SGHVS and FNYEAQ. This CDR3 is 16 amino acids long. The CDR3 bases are TGTGCCAGCAGCTTAAATATGCCGGGGGTTAATTCACCCCTCCATTTT. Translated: CASSLNMPGVNSPLHF.

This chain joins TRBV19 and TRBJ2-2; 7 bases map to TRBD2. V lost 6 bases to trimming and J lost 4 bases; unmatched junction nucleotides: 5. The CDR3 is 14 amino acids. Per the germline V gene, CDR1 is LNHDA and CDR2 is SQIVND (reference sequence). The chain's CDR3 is CASRLAEFTGELFF. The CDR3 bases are TGTGCCAGTAGGCTAGCGGAGTTCACCGGGGAGCTGTTTTTT.

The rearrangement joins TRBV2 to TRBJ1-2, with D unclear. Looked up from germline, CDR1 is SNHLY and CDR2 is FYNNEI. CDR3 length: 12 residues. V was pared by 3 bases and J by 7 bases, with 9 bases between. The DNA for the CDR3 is TGTGCCAGCAGTGACCCCCAAGGTGGCTACACCTTC. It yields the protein CASSDPQGGYTF.

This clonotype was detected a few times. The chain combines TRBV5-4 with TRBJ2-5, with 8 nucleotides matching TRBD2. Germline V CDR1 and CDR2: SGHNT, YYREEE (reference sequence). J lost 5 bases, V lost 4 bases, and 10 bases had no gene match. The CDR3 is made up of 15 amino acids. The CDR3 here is CASSTRRGAGETQYF. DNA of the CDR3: TGTGCCAGCAGCACCAGGCGGGGGGCCGGGGAGACCCAGTACTTC.

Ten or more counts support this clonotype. The CDR3 sequence is CASSDSPNPTGRYGYTF. CDR3 nucleotides: TGTGCCAGCAGTGATTCCCCAAACCCGACAGGGAGGTATGGCTACACCTTC. The rearrangement joins TRBV2 to TRBJ1-2, with 7 bases identical to TRBD1. The CDR3 covers 17 residues. Germline V gene data show CDR1 as SNHLY and CDR2 as FYNNEI. V trimming: 3 bases; J trimming: 5 bases; junction bases outside the gene matches: 15. The variable domain in full, completed from reference TRBV2 and TRBJ1-2, reads EPEVTQTPSHQVTQMGQEVILRCVPISNHLYFYWYRQILGQKVEFLVSFYNNEISEKSEIFDDQFSVERPDGSNFTLKIRSTKLEDSAMYFCASSDSPNPTGRYGYTFGSGTRLTVV.

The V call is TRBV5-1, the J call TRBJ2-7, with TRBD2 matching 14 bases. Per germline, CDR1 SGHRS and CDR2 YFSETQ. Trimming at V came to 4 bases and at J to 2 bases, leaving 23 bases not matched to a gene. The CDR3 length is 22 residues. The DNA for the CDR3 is TGCGCCAGCAGCAAAGAGCACAGCCGAACCGGGACTAGCGGGGGAAAAACCTACGAGCAGTACTTC. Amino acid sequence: CASSKEHSRTGTSGGKTYEQYF.

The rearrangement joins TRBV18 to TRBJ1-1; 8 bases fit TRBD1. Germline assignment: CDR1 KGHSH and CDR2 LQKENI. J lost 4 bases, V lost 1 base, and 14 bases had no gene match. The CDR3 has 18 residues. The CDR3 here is CASSPRRQGAIRSTEAFF. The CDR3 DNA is TGTGCCAGCTCACCACGGCGGCAGGGGGCGATTAGGAGCACTGAAGCTTTCTTT. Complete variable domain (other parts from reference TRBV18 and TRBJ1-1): NAGVMQNPRHLVRRRGQEARLRCSPMKGHSHVYWYRQLPEEGLKFMVYLQKENIIDESGMPKERFSAEFPKEGPSILRIQQVVRGDSAAYFCASSPRRQGAIRSTEAFFGQGTRLTVV.

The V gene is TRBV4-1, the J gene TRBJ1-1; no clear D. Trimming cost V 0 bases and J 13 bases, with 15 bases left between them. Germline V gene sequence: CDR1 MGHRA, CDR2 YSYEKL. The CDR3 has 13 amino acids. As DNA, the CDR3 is TGCGCCAGCAGCCAAGATTCTATGGGGTTCGGTTTCTTT. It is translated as CASSQDSMGFGFF.

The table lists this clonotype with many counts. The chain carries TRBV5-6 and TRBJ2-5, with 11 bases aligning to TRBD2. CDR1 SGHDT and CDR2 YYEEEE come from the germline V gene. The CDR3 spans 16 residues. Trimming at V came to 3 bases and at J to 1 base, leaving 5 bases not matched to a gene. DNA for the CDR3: TGTGCCAGCAGCTCCGCTAGCGGGGGGTTCCAAGAGACCCAGTACTTC. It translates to CASSSASGGFQETQYF.

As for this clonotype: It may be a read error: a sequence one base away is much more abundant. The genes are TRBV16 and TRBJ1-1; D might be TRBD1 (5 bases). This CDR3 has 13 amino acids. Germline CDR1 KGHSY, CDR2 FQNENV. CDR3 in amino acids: CASSHGGNTEASF. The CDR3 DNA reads TGTGCCAGCAGCCACGGGGGGAACACTGAAGCTTCCTTT.

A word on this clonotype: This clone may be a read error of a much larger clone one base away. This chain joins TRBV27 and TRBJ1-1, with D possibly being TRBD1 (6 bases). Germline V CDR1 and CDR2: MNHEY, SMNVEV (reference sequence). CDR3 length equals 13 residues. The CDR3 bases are TGTACCAGCAGTTTTCAGGGGTCCACTGAAGCTTTCTTT. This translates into CTSSFQGSTEAFF.

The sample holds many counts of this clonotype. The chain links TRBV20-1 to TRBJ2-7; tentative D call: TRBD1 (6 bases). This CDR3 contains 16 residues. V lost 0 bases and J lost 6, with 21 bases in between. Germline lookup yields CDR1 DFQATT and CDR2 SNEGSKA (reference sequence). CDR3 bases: TGCAGTGCTAGAGATCGCACAGGGAGTTCCGTTGGCGAGCAGTACTTC. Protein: CSARDRTGSSVGEQYF.

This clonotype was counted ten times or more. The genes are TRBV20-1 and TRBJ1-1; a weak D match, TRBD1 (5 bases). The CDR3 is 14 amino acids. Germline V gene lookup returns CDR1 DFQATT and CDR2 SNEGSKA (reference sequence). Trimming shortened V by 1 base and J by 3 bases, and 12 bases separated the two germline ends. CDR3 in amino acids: CSARGAGGYTEAFF. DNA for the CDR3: TGCAGTGCTAGAGGCGCGGGGGGATACACTGAAGCTTTCTTT.

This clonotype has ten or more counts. The CDR3 DNA reads as TGTGCCAGCAACACAGCGTCCTCTGGGGCCAACGTCCTGACTTTC. Translating it yields CASNTASSGANVLTF. This rearrangement joins TRBV2 to TRBJ2-6; D unresolved. Trimming removed 7 bases from V and 0 bases from J, with 10 bases in between. Germline CDR1 reads SNHLY; CDR2 reads FYNNEI. The CDR3 contains 15 residues. The full variable domain, rest sourced from reference TRBV2 and TRBJ2-6, is EPEVTQTPSHQVTQMGQEVILRCVPISNHLYFYWYRQILGQKVEFLVSFYNNEISEKSEIFDDQFSVERPDGSNFTLKIRSTKLEDSAMYFCASNTASSGANVLTFGAGSRLTVL.

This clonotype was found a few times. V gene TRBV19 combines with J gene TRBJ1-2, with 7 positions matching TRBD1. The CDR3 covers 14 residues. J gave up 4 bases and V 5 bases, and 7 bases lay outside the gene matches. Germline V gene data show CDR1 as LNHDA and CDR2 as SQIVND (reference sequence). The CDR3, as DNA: TGTGCCAGTAGTCCCAGGGACAGATCCTATGGCTACACCTTC. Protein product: CASSPRDRSYGYTF.

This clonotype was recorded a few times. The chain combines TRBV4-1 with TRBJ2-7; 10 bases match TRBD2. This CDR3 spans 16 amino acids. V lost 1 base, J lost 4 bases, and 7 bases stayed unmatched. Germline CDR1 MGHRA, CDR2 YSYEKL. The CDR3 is CASSQVAGLADYEQYF. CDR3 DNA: TGCGCCAGCAGCCAAGTAGCAGGACTAGCGGATTACGAGCAGTACTTC.

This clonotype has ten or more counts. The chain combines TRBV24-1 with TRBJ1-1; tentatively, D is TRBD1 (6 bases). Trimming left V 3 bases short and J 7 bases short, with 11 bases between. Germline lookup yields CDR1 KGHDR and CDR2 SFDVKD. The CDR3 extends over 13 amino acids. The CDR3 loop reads CATSDLTGVEAFF. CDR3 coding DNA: TGTGCCACCAGTGATCTGACAGGCGTTGAAGCTTTCTTT.